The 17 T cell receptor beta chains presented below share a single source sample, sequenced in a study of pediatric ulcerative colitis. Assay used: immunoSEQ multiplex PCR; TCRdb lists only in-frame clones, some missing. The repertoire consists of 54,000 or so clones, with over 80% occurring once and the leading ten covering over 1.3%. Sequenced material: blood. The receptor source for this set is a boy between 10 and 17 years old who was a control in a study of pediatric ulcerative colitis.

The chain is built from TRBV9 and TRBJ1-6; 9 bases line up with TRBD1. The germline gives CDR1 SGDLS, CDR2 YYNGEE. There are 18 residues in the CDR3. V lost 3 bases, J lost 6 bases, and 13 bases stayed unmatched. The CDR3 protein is CASSALLPGGQGNSPLHF. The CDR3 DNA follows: TGTGCCAGCAGCGCTCTACTCCCGGGGGGACAGGGTAATTCACCCCTCCACTTT.

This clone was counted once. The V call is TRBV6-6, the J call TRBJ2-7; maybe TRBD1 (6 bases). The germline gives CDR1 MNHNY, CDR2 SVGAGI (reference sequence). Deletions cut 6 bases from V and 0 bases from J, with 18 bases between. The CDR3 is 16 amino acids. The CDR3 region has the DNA TGTGCCAGCAGCTTTTCCCTAGGGGGAAGCTCCTACGAGCAGTACTTC. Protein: CASSFSLGGSSYEQYF.

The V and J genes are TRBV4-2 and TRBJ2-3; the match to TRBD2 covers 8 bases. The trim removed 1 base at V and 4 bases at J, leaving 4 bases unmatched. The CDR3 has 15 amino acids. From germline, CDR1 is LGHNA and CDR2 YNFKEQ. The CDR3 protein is CASSQGTGGADTQYF. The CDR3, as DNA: TGTGCCAGCAGCCAAGGGACGGGGGGGGCAGATACGCAGTATTTT.

The CDR3 DNA sequence: TGTGCCAGCAGTTACGGCGGGGACGACGAGCAGTACTTC. It specifies CASSYGGDDEQYF. The rearrangement links TRBV6-5 to TRBJ2-7, with D possibly being TRBD2 (6 bases). The V end lost 2 bases, the J end lost 5 bases, and 10 bases lay between the germline ends. From germline, CDR1 is MNHEY and CDR2 SVGAGI. The CDR3 spans 13 residues.

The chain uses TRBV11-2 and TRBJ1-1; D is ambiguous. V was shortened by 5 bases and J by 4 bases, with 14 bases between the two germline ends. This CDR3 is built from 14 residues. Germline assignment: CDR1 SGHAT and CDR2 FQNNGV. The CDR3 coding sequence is TGTGCCAGCAGCAGTTGGCGGGCAGGCACTGAAGCTTTCTTT. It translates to CASSSWRAGTEAFF. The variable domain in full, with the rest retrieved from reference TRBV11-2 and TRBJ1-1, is EAGVAQSPRYKIIEKRQSVAFWCNPISGHATLYWYQQILGQGPKLLIQFQNNGVVDDSQLPKDRFSAERLKGVDSTLKIQPAKLEDSAVYLCASSSWRAGTEAFFGQGTRLTVV.

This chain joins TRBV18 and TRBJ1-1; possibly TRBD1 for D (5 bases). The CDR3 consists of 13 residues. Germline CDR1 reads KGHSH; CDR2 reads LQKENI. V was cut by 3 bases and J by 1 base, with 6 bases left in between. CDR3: CASSPTANTEAFF. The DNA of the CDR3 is TGTGCCAGCTCACCGACAGCGAACACTGAAGCTTTCTTT.

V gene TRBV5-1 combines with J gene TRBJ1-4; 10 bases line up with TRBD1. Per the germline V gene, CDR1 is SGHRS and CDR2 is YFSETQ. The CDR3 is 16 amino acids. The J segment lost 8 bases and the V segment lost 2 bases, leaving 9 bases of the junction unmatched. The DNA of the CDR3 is TGCGCCAGCAGCTTAGGGACAGGGGATGGGGGCGAAAAACTGTTTTTT. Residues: CASSLGTGDGGEKLFF.

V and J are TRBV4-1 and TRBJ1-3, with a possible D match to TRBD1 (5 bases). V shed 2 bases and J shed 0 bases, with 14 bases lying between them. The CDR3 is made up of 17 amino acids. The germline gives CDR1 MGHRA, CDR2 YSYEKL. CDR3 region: CASSQTEGLFSGNTIYF. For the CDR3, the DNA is TGCGCCAGCAGCCAAACCGAGGGGCTTTTCTCTGGAAACACCATATATTTT.

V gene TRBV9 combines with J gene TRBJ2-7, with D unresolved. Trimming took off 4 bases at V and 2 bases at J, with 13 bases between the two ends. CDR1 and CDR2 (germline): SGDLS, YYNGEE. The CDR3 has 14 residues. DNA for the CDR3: TGTGCCAGCAGCAGGGCAGAAACCCCCTACGAGCAGTACTTC. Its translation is CASSRAETPYEQYF.

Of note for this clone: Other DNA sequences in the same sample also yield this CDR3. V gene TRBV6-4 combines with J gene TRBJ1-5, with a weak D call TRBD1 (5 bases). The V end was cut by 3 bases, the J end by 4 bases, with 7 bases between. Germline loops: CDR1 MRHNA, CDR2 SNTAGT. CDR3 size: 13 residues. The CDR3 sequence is CASSEGLNQPQHF. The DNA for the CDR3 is TGTGCCAGCAGTGAGGGACTAAATCAGCCCCAGCATTTT.

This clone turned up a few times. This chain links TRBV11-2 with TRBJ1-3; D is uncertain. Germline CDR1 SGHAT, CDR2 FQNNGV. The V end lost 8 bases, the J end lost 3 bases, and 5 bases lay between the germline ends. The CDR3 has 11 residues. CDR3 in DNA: TGTGCCAGCGGGCGTGGAAACACCATATATTTT. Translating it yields CASGRGNTIYF.

CDR3 amino acids: CATPNFERYNEQFF. CDR3 DNA sequence: TGTGCCACCCCGAATTTTGAGAGATACAATGAGCAGTTCTTC. The V call is TRBV28, the J call TRBJ2-1; D is uncertain. This CDR3 region has 14 residues. With 10 bases removed from V and 4 bases from J, the gap between germline ends came to 17 bases. Germline CDR1 is MDHEN and CDR2 is SYDVKM.

CDR3 sequence: CASSPMRSEKLFF. CDR3 sequence (DNA): TGTGCCAGCAGCCCAATGAGGTCCGAAAAACTGTTTTTT. The chain links TRBV7-2 to TRBJ1-4; D not certain. Trimming cost V 5 bases and J 8 bases, with 12 bases left between them. The germline V gene encodes CDR1 SGHTA and CDR2 FQGNSA. The CDR3 length is 13 residues.

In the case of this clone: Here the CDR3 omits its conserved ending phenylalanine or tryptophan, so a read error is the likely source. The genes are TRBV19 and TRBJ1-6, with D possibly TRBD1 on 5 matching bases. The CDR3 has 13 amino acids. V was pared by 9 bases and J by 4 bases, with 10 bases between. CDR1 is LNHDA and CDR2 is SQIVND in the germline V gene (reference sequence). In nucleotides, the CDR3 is TGTGCCAGCAGGGCACCGTATAATTCACCCCTCCACCTT. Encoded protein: CASRAPYNSPLHL.

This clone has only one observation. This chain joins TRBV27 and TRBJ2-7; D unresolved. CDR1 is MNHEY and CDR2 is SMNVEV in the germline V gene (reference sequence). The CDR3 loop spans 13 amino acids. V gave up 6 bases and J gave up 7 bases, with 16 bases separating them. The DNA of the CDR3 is TGTGCCAGCAGCACCCGGACCGGTAGGGAGCAGTACTTC. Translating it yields CASSTRTGREQYF.

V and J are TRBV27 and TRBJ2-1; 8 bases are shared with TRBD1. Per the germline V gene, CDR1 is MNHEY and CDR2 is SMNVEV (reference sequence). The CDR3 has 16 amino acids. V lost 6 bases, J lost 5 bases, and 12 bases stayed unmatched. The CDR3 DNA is TGTGCCAGCAGAAATCTACCGGGACAGGAAAACAATGAGCAGTTCTTC. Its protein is CASRNLPGQENNEQFF.

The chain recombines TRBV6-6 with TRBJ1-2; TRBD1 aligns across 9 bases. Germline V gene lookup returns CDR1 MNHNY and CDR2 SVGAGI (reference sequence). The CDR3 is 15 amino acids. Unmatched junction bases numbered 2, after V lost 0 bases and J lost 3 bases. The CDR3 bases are TGTGCCAGCAGTTACTCTGGGGACAGGGACTATGGCTACACCTTC. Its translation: CASSYSGDRDYGYTF.